This T cell receptor beta chain was identified in a study of blood T cell repertoires in COVID-19. TCRdb's copy holds only in-frame clones and misses some; the assay was immunoSEQ multiplex PCR. The sample consists of approximately 72,000 clones, around 82% of them appearing once. Sequencing was performed on peripheral blood. This TCR was sampled from a man aged 50-59 years with active COVID-19.

CDR3 sequence reads: CASSPLNKATEAFF. DNA of the CDR3: TGTGCCAGCAGCCCCCTAAATAAAGCCACTGAAGCTTTCTTT. V gene TRBV11-3 combines with J gene TRBJ1-1; no firm D call. This CDR3 spans 14 amino acids. V shed 5 bases and J shed 4 bases, with 14 bases lying between them. Germline-derived CDR1 and CDR2 are SGHNT and YENEEA.